This T cell receptor (beta chain) was documented in a study of blood T cell repertoires in COVID-19 (dated by TCRdb to 2020 to 2022). In the study overall: Collaborator samples came from the United States, Italy and Spain and covered acute and convalescent phases of COVID-19. The dataset comprised deeply sampled blood TCRbeta repertoires from subjects exposed to, actively infected with, or recovered from COVID-19. The repertoires were released in a freely available public database intended as a resource for research on the immune response to SARS-CoV-2. The material from the prospective study consisted of cDNA or gDNA derived from T cells, B-cell-depleted T cells, or PBMCs. Samples were obtained from the ongoing ImmuneRACE study (first 160 participants) and from over 1,000 subjects provided by 6 global collaborators. Where HLA class I and class II types were available, the types were taken from metadata supplied by the sample provider, not from assay-based typing. The sample metadata nearly always contained a de-identified subject ID, COVID-19 status, age in years and sex.

TCRbeta CDR3 regions were amplified from genomic DNA by means of the immunoSEQ Assay, a bias-controlled multiplex PCR. The paper's data handling went like this. The number of nucleated cells in each sample was estimated by amplification of reference gene primers within the assay. To quantify the absolute abundance of each unique TCRbeta CDR3 rearrangement, sequence reads were collapsed and filtered. For each sample, productive Simpson clonality was calculated by taking the square root of Simpson's diversity index across productive rearrangements. TCRdb took this table from immuneACCESS and kept in-frame rearrangements with V and J called. Such tables lack part of the clones; where checked against another copy, unresolved V genes explain under half of the gap, and the rest is unexplained. V and J calls plus clone size are reproduced from that table; the DNA served to infer D and trimming. The table for this sample lists 150,000 to 200,000 clones; about 86% of them were counted only once. In total, the top ten clones hold 12% of the sample.

Study-level results and caveats: The amount of clinical and demographic metadata varied by source and participant and was provided uncurated.

With regard to this clone: There is no known antigen for this receptor. There are no base qualities to consult, and no much larger clone falls within one base.

The germline ends are 25 bases apart after V is trimmed by 8 bases and J by 3 bases. From the cysteine through the phenylalanine, the CDR3 covers 16 amino acids. Only the CDR3 part of the read is kept: 48 bases, read in frame from the first base. Looking up the germline V gene (reference sequence) yields CDR1 GTSNPN and CDR2 SVGIG. At one collaborating source in Seattle, patients were enrolled during active infection and were followed longitudinally through the course of disease. Collaborating institutions collected whole blood in K2EDTA tubes following their own protocols. For TCRbeta analysis, collaborator samples were shipped as frozen whole blood, as isolated PBMCs, or as DNA extracted from either sample type.

The sample consisted of peripheral blood. The chain was built from TRBV30 and TRBJ1-2, with a tentative D gene TRBD1 over 6 matching bases. The sequence was obtained from a woman in her seventies with COVID-19, enrolled during active disease. CDR3 region: CAGLDRIWGGDYGYTF. The DNA sequence is as follows: TGTGCCGGCTTGGACCGAATATGGGGGGGCGACTATGGCTACACCTTC.